The T cell receptor (beta chain) described here comes from a study of identical twins' blood T cells. The wider study: About six alpha and six beta libraries together yielded about 50 million reads. Broader study findings: Environmental influences on twin similarity could not be excluded.

Reared together, all three twin pairs probably met the same infectious agents and vaccines. This CDR3 is 15 amino acids long. The junction had 5 bases not matched to a gene; V was cut back by 2 bases and J by 6 bases. Germline V lookup: CDR1 LGHDT, CDR2 YNNKEL (reference sequence). A previously described protocol, modified, built RNA-based TCR cDNA libraries. TCRdb reprocessed the 5' RACE reads with MiXCR, giving one entry per CDR3 protein. The repertoire includes about 370,000 distinct CDR3 sequences, under 30% of them detected once, and more than 5.5% sits in the top ten. Only a few counts were recorded for this clonotype. The antigen is undetermined.

Sequenced sample: PBMCs. The TCR was taken from a woman aged 18-55 years in good health. This chain joins TRBV3-1 and TRBJ2-3; 10 positions match TRBD1. CDR3 sequence reads: CASSQKTGGYDTQYF. DNA for the CDR3: TGTGCCAGCAGCCAAAAGACAGGGGGCTACGATACGCAGTATTTT.